A single sample is the source of the 20 T cell receptor beta chains below, sequenced in a study of cytomegalovirus exposure and HLA in healthy donors. PCR was performed using 60 Vbeta and 13 Jbeta primers. Produced via immunoSEQ multiplex PCR; TCRdb's table is partial and in-frame only. The repertoire holds 150,000 to 250,000 clones, with 82% as singletons. Material: PBMCs. The receptors stem from a woman aged 45-65 years in good health and CMV-seropositive.

The chain has TRBV10-3 and TRBJ2-5, with 11 bases aligning to TRBD1. Germline CDR1 reads ENHRY; CDR2 reads SYGVKD. After removal of 4 bases from V and 5 bases from J, the junction contained 6 bases not matched to a gene. CDR3 length: 15 residues. The CDR3 DNA follows: TGTGCCATCAGTGGAGGGACAGGGGGGGTGGAGACCCAGTACTTC. It encodes CAISGGTGGVETQYF.

V is TRBV4-1 and J is TRBJ2-2; D might be TRBD1 (6 bases). Trimming left V 2 bases short and J 6 bases short, with 13 bases between. The germline V gene encodes CDR1 MGHRA and CDR2 YSYEKL. This CDR3 comprises 15 residues. CDR3 nucleotide sequence: TGCGCCAGCAGCCAACCACGAAGGGGGTCCGGGGAGCTGTTTTTT. This translates into CASSQPRRGSGELFF.

This rearrangement joins TRBV19 to TRBJ2-7; 7 nucleotides align to TRBD2. Germline V gene sequence: CDR1 LNHDA, CDR2 SQIVND (reference sequence). The V gene end was trimmed by 5 bases and the J gene end by 0 bases; junction bases not matched to a gene: 10. The CDR3 runs to 16 residues. This CDR3 is CASSVSSGLSSYEQYF. The CDR3 bases are TGTGCCAGTAGTGTTTCTAGCGGCCTAAGCTCCTACGAGCAGTACTTC.

This chain joins TRBV7-9 and TRBJ2-3; perhaps TRBD2 as D (5 bases). The CDR3 spans 15 residues. Trimming took 6 bases from V and 2 from J, leaving 15 bases between them. Looked up from germline, CDR1 is SEHNR and CDR2 is FQNEAQ (reference sequence). CDR3 nucleotides: TGTGCCAGCAGAGTAGGCTCTAGCACCACAGATACGCAGTATTTT. It encodes CASRVGSSTTDTQYF.

This clone was counted a single time. The rearrangement uses TRBV18 and TRBJ2-3; tentatively, D is TRBD1 (5 bases). Trimming left V 2 bases short and J 0 bases short, with 12 bases between. CDR1 and CDR2 from the germline V gene are KGHSH and LQKENI. This CDR3 has 16 residues. CDR3 nucleotides: TGTGCCAGCTCACCATTCGACAGCCAGAGCACAGATACGCAGTATTTT. Its translation: CASSPFDSQSTDTQYF.

The rearrangement uses TRBV19 and TRBJ1-2, with TRBD1 matching over 7 bases. The V gene's germline CDR1 is LNHDA and CDR2 SQIVND (reference sequence). V shed 8 bases and J 2 bases; nucleotides not matched to a gene: 8. The length of the CDR3 is 14 residues. This chain's CDR3 is CASLASDRNYGYTF. CDR3 DNA sequence: TGTGCCAGTCTAGCTTCGGACAGGAACTATGGCTACACCTTC.

The J gene is TRBJ2-2, the V gene TRBV5-1, with D tentatively TRBD2 (5 bases). The CDR3 length is 14 residues. Germline-derived CDR1 and CDR2 are SGHRS and YFSETQ. Trimming stripped 2 bases from V and 5 bases from J, with 10 bases between. The CDR3 coding sequence is TGCGCCAGCAGCTTTGAGGGAAGGACCGGGGAGCTGTTTTTT. Encoded protein: CASSFEGRTGELFF.

The V call is TRBV19, the J call TRBJ2-7; TRBD1 agrees at 8 bases. Trimming cost V 6 bases and J 0 bases; bases outside gene matches: 10. The CDR3 spans 16 residues. Germline CDR1 LNHDA, CDR2 SQIVND (reference sequence). This CDR3 reads CASSRAGTGLSYEQYF. As DNA, the CDR3 is TGTGCCAGTAGCCGCGCCGGGACAGGACTCTCCTACGAGCAGTACTTC.

This clone was observed once. V and J are TRBV11-2 and TRBJ1-5; D not resolved. V was clipped by 4 bases and J by 1 base, with 8 bases between them. Germline CDR1 SGHAT, CDR2 FQNNGV. This CDR3 comprises 14 residues. The CDR3, as DNA: TGTGCCAGCAGCTGGGCGGGGAGCAATCAGCCCCAGCATTTT. As protein: CASSWAGSNQPQHF.

V gene TRBV28 combines with J gene TRBJ1-4, with D possibly being TRBD1 (5 bases). Germline V lookup: CDR1 MDHEN, CDR2 SYDVKM. The CDR3 runs to 13 residues. Trimming stripped 8 bases from V and 5 bases from J, with 12 bases between. CDR3 DNA: TGTGCCAGCCAGGGAGGGAACAATGAAAAACTGTTTTTT. Translation gives CASQGGNNEKLFF.

The chain recombines TRBV13 with TRBJ2-7; 8 positions agree with TRBD2. Germline loops: CDR1 PRHDT, CDR2 FYEKMQ (reference sequence). J gave up 7 bases and V 3 bases, and 8 bases lay outside the gene matches. The CDR3 spans 14 residues. The CDR3 nucleotides are TGTGCCAGCAGCTTCGGGGGGGGGCCGGGGGAGCAGTACTTC. This encodes CASSFGGGPGEQYF.

The V and J genes are TRBV7-2 and TRBJ2-5; D perhaps matches TRBD2 (7 bases). The J call could be wrong; TRBJ2-7 is a better fit for the DNA end. Germline loops: CDR1 SGHTA, CDR2 FQGNSA. The CDR3 loop spans 14 amino acids. CDR3 sequence reads: CASSPGGRSYEQYF. Here the CDR3 DNA reads TGTGCCAGCAGCCCGGGGGGCAGGAGCTACGAGCAGTACTTC.

The chain recombines TRBV7-9 with TRBJ1-4, with no clear D. Germline CDR1 SEHNR, CDR2 FQNEAQ (reference sequence). This CDR3 contains 14 residues. V lost 5 bases and J lost 7, with 14 bases in between. The CDR3 region is CASSPNAGIEKLFF. CDR3 in DNA: TGTGCCAGCAGCCCGAATGCGGGGATTGAAAAACTGTTTTTT.

The chain has TRBV7-2 and TRBJ2-1; maybe TRBD2 (5 bases). The CDR3 spans 15 residues. V was trimmed by 6 bases and J by 1 base, leaving 13 bases between them. CDR1 and CDR2 from the germline V gene are SGHTA and FQGNSA. CDR3 DNA: TGTGCCAGCAGTTTGGACTTCCGGTCCTACAATGAGCAGTTCTTC. Translating gives CASSLDFRSYNEQFF.

V and J are TRBV6-6 and TRBJ1-4; tentatively, D is TRBD1 (6 bases). With 5 bases removed from V and 5 bases from J, the gap between germline ends came to 15 bases. The CDR3 sequence is 15 residues long. Germline V gene sequence: CDR1 MNHNY, CDR2 SVGAGI (reference sequence). DNA for the CDR3: TGTGCCAGCAGTCCACTCGGGCAGGGGAATGAAAAACTGTTTTTT. It yields the protein CASSPLGQGNEKLFF.

This chain links TRBV7-2 with TRBJ2-7, with D maybe TRBD1 (6 bases). V was clipped by 5 bases and J by 2 bases, with 13 bases between them. Germline CDR1 SGHTA, CDR2 FQGNSA. The CDR3 contains 14 residues. CDR3 protein: CASSPYPGAYEQYF. CDR3 DNA: TGTGCCAGCAGCCCCTATCCAGGGGCCTACGAGCAGTACTTC.

The sample holds one count of this clone. The gene calls are TRBV7-9 and TRBJ2-2; 7 bases are a match to TRBD1. The CDR3 sequence is 16 residues long. Germline CDR1 SEHNR, CDR2 FQNEAQ (reference sequence). V lost 5 bases to trimming and J lost 1 base; unmatched junction nucleotides: 7. The CDR3 region has the DNA TGTGCCAGCAGCCGCGACAGGGCGCGGAACACCGGGGAGCTGTTTTTT. This sequence encodes CASSRDRARNTGELFF.

This clone was detected only once. The chain carries TRBV5-4 and TRBJ1-2, with TRBD1 as a possible D gene (5 bases). This CDR3 has 14 residues. In germline, CDR1 is SGHNT, CDR2 YYREEE (reference sequence). The V end was cut by 2 bases, the J end by 5 bases, with 13 bases between. The CDR3 sequence: CASSLDSGSYGYTF. As DNA, the CDR3 is TGTGCCAGCAGCTTAGATTCAGGGTCGTATGGCTACACCTTC. Looking up the rest from reference TRBV5-4 and TRBJ1-2 gives the full variable domain: ETGVTQSPTHLIKTRGQQVTLRCSSQSGHNTVSWYQQALGQGPQFIFQYYREEENGRGNFPPRFSGLQFPNYSSELNVNALELDDSALYLCASSLDSGSYGYTFGSGTRLTVV.

This clone has a handful of counts. This chain uses TRBV30 with TRBJ1-6, with D unresolved. There are 15 residues in the CDR3. The germline V gene has CDR1 GTSNPN and CDR2 SVGIG (reference sequence). Trimming shortened V by 5 bases and J by 0 bases, and 11 bases separated the two germline ends. CDR3 in DNA: TGTGCCTGGGGTACGAGGAGCTCCTATAATTCACCCCTCCACTTT. It is translated as CAWGTRSSYNSPLHF. Looking up the rest from reference TRBV30 and TRBJ1-6 gives the full variable domain: SQTIHQWPATLVQPVGSPLSLECTVEGTSNPNLYWYRQAAGRGLQLLFYSVGIGQISSEVPQNLSASRPQDRQFILSSKKLLLSDSGFYLCAWGTRSSYNSPLHFGNGTRLTVT.

The V and J genes are TRBV6-5 and TRBJ1-6; 9 nucleotides match TRBD1. V lost 5 bases, J lost 7 bases, and 6 bases stayed unmatched. Germline-derived CDR1 and CDR2 are MNHEY and SVGAGI. There are 15 residues in the CDR3. The CDR3 region has the DNA TGTGCCAGCAGTGGACCCGGGACAGGGAATTCACCCCTCCACTTT. Residues: CASSGPGTGNSPLHF.